This entry concerns a single TCR beta chain. These data belong to a study of blood T cell repertoires in COVID-19. The age range of participants was about 18 to 95 years, with residence in about 25 US areas. Two consecutive negative NP/OP PCR tests, clearance, or resolved symptoms defined Cohort 3 recovery. The germline V and J ends were trimmed by 0 bases and 1 base, with 9 bases remaining between them. This CDR3 contains 15 residues. Germline V gene data show CDR1 as KGHSH and CDR2 as LQKENI. This table comes from immunoSEQ multiplex PCR, and its TCRdb copy is limited to in-frame clones, with some not included. The sample holds about 280,000 clones, 85% seen once.

The sample consisted of PBMCs or T cells enriched from blood (not recorded which). V and J are TRBV18 and TRBJ1-2, with D possibly matching TRBD1 (6 bases). The clonotype was recovered from a woman aged 50 to 65 who had recovered from COVID-19. CDR3 region: CASSPPGQFNYGYTF. The CDR3 bases are TGTGCCAGCTCACCACCCGGACAGTTTAACTATGGCTACACCTTC.